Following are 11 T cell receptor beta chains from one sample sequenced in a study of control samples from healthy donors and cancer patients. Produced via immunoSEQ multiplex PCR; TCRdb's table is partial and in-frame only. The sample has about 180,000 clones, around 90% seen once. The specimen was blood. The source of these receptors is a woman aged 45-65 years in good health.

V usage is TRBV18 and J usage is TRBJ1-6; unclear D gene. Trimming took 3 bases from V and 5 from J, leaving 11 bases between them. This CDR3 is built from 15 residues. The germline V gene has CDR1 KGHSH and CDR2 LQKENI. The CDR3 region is CASSPGPADNSPLHF. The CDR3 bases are TGTGCCAGCTCACCTGGCCCGGCCGATAATTCACCCCTCCACTTT.

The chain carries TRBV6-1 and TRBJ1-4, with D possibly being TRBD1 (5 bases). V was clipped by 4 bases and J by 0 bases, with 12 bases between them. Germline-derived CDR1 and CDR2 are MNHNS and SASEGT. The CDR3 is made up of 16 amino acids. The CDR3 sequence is CASSGDEGATNEKLFF. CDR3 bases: TGTGCCAGCAGTGGGGACGAGGGTGCAACTAATGAAAAACTGTTTTTT.

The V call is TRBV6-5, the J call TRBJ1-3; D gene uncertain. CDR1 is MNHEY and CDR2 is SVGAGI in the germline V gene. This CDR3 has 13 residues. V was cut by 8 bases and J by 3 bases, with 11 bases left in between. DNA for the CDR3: TGTGCCAGCGCGAATCACCGTGGAAACACCATATATTTT. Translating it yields CASANHRGNTIYF.

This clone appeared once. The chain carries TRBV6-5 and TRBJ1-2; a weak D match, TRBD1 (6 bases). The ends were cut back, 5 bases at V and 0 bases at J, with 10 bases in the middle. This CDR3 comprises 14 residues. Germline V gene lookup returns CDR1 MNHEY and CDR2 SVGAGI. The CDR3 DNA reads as TGTGCCAGCAGTCGTCAGGGGACTAACTATGGCTACACCTTC. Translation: CASSRQGTNYGYTF.

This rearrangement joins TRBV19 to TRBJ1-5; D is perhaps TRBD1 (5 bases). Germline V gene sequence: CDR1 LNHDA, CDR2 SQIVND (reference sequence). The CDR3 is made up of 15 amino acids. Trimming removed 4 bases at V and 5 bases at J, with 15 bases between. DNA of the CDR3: TGTGCCAGTAGTAAGTCAGGGAGTCCTCATCAGCCCCAGCATTTT. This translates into CASSKSGSPHQPQHF.

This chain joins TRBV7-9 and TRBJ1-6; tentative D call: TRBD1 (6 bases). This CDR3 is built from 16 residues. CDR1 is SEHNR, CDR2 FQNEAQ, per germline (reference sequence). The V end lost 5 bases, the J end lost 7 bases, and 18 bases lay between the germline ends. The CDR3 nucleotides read TGTGCCAGCAGCCCTTCATCGACAGGCCACAATTCACCCCTCCACTTT. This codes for CASSPSSTGHNSPLHF. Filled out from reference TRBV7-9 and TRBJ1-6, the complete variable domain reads DTGVSQNPRHKITKRGQNVTFRCDPISEHNRLYWYRQTLGQGPEFLTYFQNEAQLEKSRLLSDRFSAERPKGSFSTLEIQRTEQGDSAMYLCASSPSSTGHNSPLHFGNGTRLTVT.

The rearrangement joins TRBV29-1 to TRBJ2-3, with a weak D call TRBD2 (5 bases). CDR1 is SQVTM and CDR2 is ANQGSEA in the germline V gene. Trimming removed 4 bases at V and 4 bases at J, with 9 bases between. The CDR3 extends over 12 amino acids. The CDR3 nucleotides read TGCAGCGTTGGAGGGTATCCAGATACGCAGTATTTT. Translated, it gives CSVGGYPDTQYF.

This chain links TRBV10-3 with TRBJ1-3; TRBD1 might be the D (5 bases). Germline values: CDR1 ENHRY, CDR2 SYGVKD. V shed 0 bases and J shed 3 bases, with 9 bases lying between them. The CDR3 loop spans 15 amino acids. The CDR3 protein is CAISESNGGGNTIYF. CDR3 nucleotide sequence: TGTGCCATCAGTGAGTCGAACGGGGGTGGAAACACCATATATTTT.

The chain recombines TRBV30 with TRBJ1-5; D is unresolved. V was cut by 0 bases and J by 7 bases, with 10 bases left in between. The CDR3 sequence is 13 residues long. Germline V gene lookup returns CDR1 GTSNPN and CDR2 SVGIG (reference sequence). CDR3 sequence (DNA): TGTGCCTGGAGTGTATCTAGGGAGCAGCCCCAGCATTTT. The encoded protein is CAWSVSREQPQHF.

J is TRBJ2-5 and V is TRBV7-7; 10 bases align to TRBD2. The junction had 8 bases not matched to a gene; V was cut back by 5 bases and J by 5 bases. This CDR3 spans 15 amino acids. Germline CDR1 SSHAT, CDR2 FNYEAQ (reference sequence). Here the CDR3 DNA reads TGTGCCAGCAGCCCGAGCGGGGGGGTGTGGGAGACCCAGTACTTC. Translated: CASSPSGGVWETQYF.

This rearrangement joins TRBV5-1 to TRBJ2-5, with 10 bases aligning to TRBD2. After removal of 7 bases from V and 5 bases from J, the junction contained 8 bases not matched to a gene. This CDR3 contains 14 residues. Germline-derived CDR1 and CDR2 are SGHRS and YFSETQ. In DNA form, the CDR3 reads TGCGCCAGCTGGATAGCGGGGGGTGCTGAGACCCAGTACTTC. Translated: CASWIAGGAETQYF. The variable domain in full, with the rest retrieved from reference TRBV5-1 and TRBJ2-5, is KAGVTQTPRYLIKTRGQQVTLSCSPISGHRSVSWYQQTPGQGLQFLFEYFSETQRNKGNFPGRFSGRQFSNSRSEMNVSTLELGDSALYLCASWIAGGAETQYFGPGTRLLVL.